This T cell receptor beta chain was recovered during a study of CD8+ T cells in alopecia areata. Study-level information: Treated patients were given oral tofacitinib, which was dosed at 5 to 10 mg twice daily. Study conclusions and caveats: During tofacitinib treatment, many expanded lesional clones remained in scalp and blood.

Germline V gene sequence: CDR1 PRHDT, CDR2 FYEKMQ (reference sequence). The CDR3 has 15 amino acids. V was shortened by 5 bases and J by 0 bases, with 13 bases between the two germline ends. Of note for this clone: The antigen is undetermined.

Treatment reported: oral pan-JAK inhibitor, 5-10 mg twice daily. Once RNA had been extracted, it was reverse transcribed into cDNA to act as the sequencing template. Profiling relied on immunoSEQ multiplex PCR, and the TCRdb table lists in-frame clones only, not all of them. The sample lists some 180,000 clones, less than 70% seen once, with 9.5% to 14% in the top ten. V gene TRBV13 combines with J gene TRBJ1-2; perhaps TRBD1 as D (6 bases). The input for sequencing was CD8+ T cells sorted from blood, taken at week 24, from a patient treated with tofacitinib. This clonotype was sampled from a human donor with alopecia areata. DNA for the CDR3: TGTGCCAGCAGCCCAACGGACAGACCTAACTATGGCTACACCTTC. Translated: CASSPTDRPNYGYTF.